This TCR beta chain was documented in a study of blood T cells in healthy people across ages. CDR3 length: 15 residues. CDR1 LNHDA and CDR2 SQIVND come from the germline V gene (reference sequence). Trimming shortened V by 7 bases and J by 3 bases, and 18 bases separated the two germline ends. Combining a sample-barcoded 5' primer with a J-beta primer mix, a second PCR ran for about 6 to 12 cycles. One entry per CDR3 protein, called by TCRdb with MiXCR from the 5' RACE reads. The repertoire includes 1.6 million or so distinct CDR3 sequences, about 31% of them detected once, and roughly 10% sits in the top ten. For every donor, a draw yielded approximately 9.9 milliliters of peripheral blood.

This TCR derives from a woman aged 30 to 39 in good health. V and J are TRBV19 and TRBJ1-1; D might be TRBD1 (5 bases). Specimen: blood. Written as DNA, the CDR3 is TGTGCCAGTACCGGACGGGCCCGGGGGGACACTGAAGCTTTCTTT. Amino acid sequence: CASTGRARGDTEAFF.